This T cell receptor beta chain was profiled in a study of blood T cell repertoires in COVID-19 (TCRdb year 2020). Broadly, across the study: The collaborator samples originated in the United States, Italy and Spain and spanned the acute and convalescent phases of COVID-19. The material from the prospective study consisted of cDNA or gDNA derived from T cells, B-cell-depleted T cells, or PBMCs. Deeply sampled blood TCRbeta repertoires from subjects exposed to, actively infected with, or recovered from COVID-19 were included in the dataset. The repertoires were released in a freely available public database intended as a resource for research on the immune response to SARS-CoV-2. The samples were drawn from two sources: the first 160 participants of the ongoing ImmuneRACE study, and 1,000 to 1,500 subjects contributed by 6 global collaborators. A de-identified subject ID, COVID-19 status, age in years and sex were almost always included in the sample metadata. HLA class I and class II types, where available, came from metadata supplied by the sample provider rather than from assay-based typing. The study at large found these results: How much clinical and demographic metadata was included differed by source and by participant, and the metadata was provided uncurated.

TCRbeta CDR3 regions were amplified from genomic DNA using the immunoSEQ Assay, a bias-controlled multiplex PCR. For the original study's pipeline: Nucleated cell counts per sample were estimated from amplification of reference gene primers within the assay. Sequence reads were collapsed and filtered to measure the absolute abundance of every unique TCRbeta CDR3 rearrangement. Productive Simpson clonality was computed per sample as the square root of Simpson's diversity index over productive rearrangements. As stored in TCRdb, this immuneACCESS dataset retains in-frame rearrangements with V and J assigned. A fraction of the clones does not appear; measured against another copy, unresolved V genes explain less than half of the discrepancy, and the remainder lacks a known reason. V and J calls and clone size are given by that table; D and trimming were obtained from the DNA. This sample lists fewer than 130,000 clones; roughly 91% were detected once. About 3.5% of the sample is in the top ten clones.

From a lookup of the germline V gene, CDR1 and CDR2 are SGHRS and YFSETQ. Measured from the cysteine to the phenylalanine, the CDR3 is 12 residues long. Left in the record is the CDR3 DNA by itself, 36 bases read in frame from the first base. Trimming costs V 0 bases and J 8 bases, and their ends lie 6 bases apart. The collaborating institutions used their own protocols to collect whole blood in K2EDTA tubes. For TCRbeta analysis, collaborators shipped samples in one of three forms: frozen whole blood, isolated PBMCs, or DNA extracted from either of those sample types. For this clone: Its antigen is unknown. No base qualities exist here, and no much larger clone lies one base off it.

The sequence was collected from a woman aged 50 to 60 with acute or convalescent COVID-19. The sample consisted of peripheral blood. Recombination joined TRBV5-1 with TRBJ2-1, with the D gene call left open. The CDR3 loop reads CASSLGADEQFF. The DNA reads TGCGCCAGCAGCTTGGGGGCCGATGAGCAGTTCTTC.